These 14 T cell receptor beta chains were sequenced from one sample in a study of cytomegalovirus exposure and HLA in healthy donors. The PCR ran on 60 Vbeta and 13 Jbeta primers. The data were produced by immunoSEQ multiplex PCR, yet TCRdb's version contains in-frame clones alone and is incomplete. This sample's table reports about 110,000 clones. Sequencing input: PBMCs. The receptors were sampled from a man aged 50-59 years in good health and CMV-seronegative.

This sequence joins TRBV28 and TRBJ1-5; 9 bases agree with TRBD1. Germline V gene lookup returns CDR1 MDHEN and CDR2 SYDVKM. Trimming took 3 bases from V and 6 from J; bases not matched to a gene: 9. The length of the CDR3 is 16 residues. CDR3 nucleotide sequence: TGTGCCAGCAGTTTCAAAGCCGGGACAGGGAGTCAGCCCCAGCATTTT. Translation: CASSFKAGTGSQPQHF.

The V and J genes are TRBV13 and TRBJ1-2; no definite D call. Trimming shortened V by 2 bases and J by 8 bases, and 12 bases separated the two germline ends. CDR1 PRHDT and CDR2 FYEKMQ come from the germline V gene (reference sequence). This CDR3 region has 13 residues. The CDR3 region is CASSLRGPGGYTF. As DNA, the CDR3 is TGTGCCAGCAGCTTAAGAGGACCGGGGGGCTACACCTTC.

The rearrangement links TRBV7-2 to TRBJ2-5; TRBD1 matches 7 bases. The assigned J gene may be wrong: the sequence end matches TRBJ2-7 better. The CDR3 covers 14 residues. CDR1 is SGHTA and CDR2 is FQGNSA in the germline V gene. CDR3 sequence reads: CASRLPGTAYEQYF. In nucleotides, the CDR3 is TGTGCCAGCAGACTACCCGGGACAGCCTACGAGCAGTACTTC.

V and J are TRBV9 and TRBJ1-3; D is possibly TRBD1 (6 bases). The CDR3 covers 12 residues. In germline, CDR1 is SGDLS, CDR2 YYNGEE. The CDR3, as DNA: TGTGCTTCAGGGGCGCCGAGAAACACCATATATTTT. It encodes CASGAPRNTIYF. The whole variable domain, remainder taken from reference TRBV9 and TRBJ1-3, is DSGVTQTPKHLITATGQRVTLRCSPRSGDLSVYWYQQSLDQGLQFLIQYYNGEERAKGNILERFSAQQFPDLHSELNLSSLELGDSALYFCASGAPRNTIYFGEGSWLTVV.

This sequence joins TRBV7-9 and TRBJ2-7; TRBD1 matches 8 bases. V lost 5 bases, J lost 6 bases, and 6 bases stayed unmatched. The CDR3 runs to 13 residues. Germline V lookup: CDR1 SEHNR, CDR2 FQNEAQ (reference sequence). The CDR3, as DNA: TGTGCCAGCAGCCACCGACAGGGGAGCGAGCAGTACTTC. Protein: CASSHRQGSEQYF.

The CDR3, as DNA: TGTGCCAGCAGCACAAGAAACAATGAGCAGTTCTTC. It encodes CASSTRNNEQFF. The chain recombines TRBV11-3 with TRBJ2-1; no clear D gene. The CDR3 consists of 12 residues. From germline, CDR1 is SGHNT and CDR2 YENEEA. V lost 5 bases and J lost 5, with 7 bases in between.

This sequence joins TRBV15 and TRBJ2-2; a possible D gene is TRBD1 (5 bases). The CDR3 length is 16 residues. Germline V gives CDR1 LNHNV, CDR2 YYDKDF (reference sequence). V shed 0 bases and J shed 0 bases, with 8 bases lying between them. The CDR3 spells CATSRDQGANTGELFF. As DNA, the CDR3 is TGTGCCACCAGCAGAGATCAGGGCGCGAACACCGGGGAGCTGTTTTTT.

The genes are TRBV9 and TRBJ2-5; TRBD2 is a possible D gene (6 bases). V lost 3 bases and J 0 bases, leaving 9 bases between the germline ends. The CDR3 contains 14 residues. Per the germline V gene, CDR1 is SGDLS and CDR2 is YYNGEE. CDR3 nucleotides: TGTGCCAGCAGCGGAGGAGGGGACCAAGAGACCCAGTACTTC. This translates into CASSGGGDQETQYF.

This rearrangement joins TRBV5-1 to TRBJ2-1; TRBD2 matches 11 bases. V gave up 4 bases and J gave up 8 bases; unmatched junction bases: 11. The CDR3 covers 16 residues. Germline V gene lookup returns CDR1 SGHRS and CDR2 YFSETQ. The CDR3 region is CASSKGLAEGIDEQFF. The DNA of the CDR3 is TGCGCCAGCAGCAAGGGACTAGCGGAAGGTATCGATGAGCAGTTCTTC.

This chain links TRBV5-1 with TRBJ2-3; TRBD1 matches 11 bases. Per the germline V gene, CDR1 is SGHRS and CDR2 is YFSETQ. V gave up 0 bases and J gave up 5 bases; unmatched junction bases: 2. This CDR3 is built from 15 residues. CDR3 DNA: TGCGCCAGCAGCTTGGCCGGGACAGGGGGAGATACGCAGTATTTT. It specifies CASSLAGTGGDTQYF.

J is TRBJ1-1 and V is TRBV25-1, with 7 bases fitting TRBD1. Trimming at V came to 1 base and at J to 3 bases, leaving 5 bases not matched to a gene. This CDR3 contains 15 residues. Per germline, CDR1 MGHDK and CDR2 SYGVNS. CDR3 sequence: CASSESDRRYTEAFF. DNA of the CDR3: TGTGCCAGCAGTGAATCGGACAGGAGATACACTGAAGCTTTCTTT. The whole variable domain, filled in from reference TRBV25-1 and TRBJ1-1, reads EADIYQTPRYLVIGTGKKITLECSQTMGHDKMYWYQQDPGMELHLIHYSYGVNSTEKGDLSSESTVSRIRTEHFPLTLESARPSHTSQYLCASSESDRRYTEAFFGQGTRLTVV.

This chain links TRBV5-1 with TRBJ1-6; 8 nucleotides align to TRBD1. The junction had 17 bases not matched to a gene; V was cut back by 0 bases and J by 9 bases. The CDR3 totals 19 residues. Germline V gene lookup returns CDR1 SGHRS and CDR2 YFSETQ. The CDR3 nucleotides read TGCGCCAGCAGCTTGGGGCCCGGACAGGGTCCCACGGTTGGTTCACCCCTCCACTTT. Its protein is CASSLGPGQGPTVGSPLHF.

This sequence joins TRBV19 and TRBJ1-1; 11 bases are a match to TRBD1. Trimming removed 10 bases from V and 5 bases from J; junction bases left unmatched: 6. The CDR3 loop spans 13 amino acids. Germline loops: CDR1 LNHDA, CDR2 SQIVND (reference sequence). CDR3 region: CATQGQGGTEAFF. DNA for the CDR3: TGTGCCACCCAGGGACAGGGGGGGACTGAAGCTTTCTTT.

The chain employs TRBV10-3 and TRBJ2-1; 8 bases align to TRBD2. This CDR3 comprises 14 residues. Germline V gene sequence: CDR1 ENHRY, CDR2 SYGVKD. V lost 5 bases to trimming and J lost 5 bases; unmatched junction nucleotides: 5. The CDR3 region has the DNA TGTGCCATCAGTACTAGCGGAAACGACAATGAGCAGTTCTTC. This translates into CAISTSGNDNEQFF.